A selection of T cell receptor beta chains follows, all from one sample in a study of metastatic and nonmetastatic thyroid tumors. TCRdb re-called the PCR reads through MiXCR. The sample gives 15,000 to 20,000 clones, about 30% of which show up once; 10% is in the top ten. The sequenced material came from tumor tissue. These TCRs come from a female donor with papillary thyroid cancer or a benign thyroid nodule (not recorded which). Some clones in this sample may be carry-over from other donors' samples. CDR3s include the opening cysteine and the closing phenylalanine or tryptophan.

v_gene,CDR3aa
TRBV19,CATQGDSYNEQFF
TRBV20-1,CSARDRQGVNTQYF
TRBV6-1,CASSAYYRDGYTF
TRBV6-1,CASSQRQLEEKLFF
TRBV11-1,CASSLGRPSTDTQYF
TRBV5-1,CASSLSSGAYGYTF
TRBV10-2,CASSESGSNTEAFF
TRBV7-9,CASSLAGGLRPTYEQYF
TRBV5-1,CASSLGRVPSYEQYF
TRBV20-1,CSATPPGGAHGNTIYF
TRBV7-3,CASILVNAHRGRLETQYF